The TCR beta chain described here comes from a study of OX40 agonist ivuxolimab in advanced cancers. Across the whole study: Dose-escalation patients were diagnosed with hepatocellular carcinoma, melanoma, renal cell cancer or head and neck cancer. Cohort: around 79% men, mean age approximately 66, aged about 23 to 80. Study-level findings and limits: Some patients who did not respond also had low normalized T-cell clonal expansion.

Sequencing was performed with immunoSEQ multiplex PCR; in TCRdb, only in-frame clones are kept and a portion is missing. The data contain 80,000 or so clones, approximately 85% of them singletons. As to this clone: Its target is not known.

This CDR3 comprises 15 residues. Losses at the gene ends were 2 bases for V and 6 bases for J; bases not matched to a gene: 1. Germline V gene sequence: CDR1 MNHEY, CDR2 SMNVEV (reference sequence). The V call is TRBV27, the J call TRBJ2-1; TRBD2 agrees at 13 bases. This clonotype originated in an adult with an advanced solid tumor such as melanoma, head and neck, liver or kidney cancer. The sample consisted of CD4+ or CD8+ T cells sorted from blood, taken in a trial of the OX40 agonist ivuxolimab. This CDR3 is CASSLRLAGGNEQFF. The CDR3 nucleotides are TGTGCCAGCAGTTTACGACTAGCGGGGGGCAATGAGCAGTTCTTC.